The sequence of this T cell receptor (beta chain) was determined in a study of blood T cell repertoires in COVID-19. Study-level background: COVID-19 samples collected from the United States, Italy and Spain covered acute and convalescent phases.

The CDR3 extends over 13 amino acids. In germline, CDR1 is KGHSH, CDR2 LQKENI. Trimming pared 6 bases from V and 1 base from J, leaving 9 bases between. Original handling: Counts of nucleated cells, estimated from reference gene primer amplification, were obtained. Measured with immunoSEQ multiplex PCR; TCRdb has only the in-frame clones, and not every one. From that table come the V and J calls and clone size; the DNA was used to work out D and trimming. The sample has 85,000 to 130,000 clones, over 65% seen once. This clonotype was sampled from a man aged 60-69 years with acute or convalescent COVID-19. Sequenced: peripheral blood. This chain links TRBV18 with TRBJ1-1; D call uncertain. CDR3 DNA sequence: TGTGCCAGCTCGCAACAGACGAACACTGAAGCTTTCTTT. It specifies CASSQQTNTEAFF.